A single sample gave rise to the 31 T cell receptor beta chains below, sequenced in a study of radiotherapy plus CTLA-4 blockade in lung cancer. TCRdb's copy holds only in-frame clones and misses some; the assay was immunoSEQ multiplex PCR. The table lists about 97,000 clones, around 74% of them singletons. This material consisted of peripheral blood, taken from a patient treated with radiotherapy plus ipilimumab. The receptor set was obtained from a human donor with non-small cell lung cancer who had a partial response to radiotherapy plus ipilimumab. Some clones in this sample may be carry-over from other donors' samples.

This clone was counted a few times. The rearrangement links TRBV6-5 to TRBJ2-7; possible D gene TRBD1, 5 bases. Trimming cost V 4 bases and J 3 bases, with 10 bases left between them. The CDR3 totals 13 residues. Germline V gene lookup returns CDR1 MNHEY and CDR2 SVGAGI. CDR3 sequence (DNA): TGTGCCAGCAGTTGGGGCAGGGACTACGAGCAGTACTTC. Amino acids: CASSWGRDYEQYF.

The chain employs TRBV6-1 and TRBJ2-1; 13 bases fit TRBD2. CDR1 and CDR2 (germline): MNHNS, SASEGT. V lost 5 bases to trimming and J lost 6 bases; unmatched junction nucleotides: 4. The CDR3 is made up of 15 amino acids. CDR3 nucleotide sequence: TGTGCCAGCAGTTCACTAGCGGGGGGGCTCAATGAGCAGTTCTTC. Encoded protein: CASSSLAGGLNEQFF.

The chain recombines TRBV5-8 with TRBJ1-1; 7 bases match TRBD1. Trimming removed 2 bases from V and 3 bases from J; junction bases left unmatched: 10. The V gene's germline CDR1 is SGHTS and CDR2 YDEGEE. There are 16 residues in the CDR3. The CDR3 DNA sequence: TGTGCCAGCAGCTTCCCCTTTAGGGGGCGGCACACTGAAGCTTTCTTT. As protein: CASSFPFRGRHTEAFF.

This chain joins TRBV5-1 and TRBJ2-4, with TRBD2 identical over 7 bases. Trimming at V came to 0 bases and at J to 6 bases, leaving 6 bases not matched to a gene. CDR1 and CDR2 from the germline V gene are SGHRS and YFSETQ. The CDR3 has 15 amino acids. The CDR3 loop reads CASSLEAGVVNIQYF. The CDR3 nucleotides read TGCGCCAGCAGCTTGGAGGCGGGAGTGGTAAACATTCAGTACTTC.

The CDR3 loop reads CSASFGEQFF. The CDR3 nucleotides read TGCAGTGCTAGCTTCGGTGAGCAGTTCTTC. This chain connects TRBV20-1 to TRBJ2-1; D remains ambiguous. CDR3 length equals 10 residues. Trimming left V 3 bases short and J 9 bases short, with 6 bases between. Germline CDR1 is DFQATT and CDR2 is SNEGSKA (reference sequence).

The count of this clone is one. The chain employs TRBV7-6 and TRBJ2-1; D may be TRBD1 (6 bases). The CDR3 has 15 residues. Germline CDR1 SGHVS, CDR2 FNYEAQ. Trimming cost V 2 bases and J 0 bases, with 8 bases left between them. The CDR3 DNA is TGTGCCAGCAGCTTAAAAGGGGGCTCCTACAATGAGCAGTTCTTC. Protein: CASSLKGGSYNEQFF.

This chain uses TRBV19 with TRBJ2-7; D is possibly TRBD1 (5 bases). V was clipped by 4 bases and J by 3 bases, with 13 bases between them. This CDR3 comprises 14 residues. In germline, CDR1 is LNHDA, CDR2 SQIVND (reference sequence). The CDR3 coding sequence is TGTGCCAGTAGTACCCACAGGAAGTACTACGAGCAGTACTTC. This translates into CASSTHRKYYEQYF.

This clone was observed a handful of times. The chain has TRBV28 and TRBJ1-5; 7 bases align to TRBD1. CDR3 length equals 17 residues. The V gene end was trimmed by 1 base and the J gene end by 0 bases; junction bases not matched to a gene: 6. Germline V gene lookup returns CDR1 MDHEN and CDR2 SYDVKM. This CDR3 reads CASSLLGQPYSNQPQHF. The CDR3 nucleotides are TGTGCCAGCAGTTTATTGGGACAGCCTTATAGCAATCAGCCCCAGCATTTT.

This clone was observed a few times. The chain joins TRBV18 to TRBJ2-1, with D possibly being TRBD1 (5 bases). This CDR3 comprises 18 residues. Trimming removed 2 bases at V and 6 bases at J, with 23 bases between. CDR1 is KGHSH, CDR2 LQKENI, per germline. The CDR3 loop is CASSPRGSGVSIRNEQFF. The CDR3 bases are TGTGCCAGCTCACCAAGGGGATCTGGCGTTTCTATTCGCAATGAGCAGTTCTTC.

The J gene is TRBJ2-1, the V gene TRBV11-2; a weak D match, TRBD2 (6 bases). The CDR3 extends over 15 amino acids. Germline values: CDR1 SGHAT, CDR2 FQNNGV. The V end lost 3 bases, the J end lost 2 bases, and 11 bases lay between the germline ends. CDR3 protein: CASSLSRGTYNEQFF. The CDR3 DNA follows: TGTGCCAGCAGCTTGAGTCGGGGGACCTACAATGAGCAGTTCTTC. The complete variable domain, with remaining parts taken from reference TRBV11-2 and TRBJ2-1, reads EAGVAQSPRYKIIEKRQSVAFWCNPISGHATLYWYQQILGQGPKLLIQFQNNGVVDDSQLPKDRFSAERLKGVDSTLKIQPAKLEDSAVYLCASSLSRGTYNEQFFGPGTRLTVL.

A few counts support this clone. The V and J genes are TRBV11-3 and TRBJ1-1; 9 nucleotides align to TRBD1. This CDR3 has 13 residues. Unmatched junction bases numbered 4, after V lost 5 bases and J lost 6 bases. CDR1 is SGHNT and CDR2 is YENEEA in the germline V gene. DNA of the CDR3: TGTGCCAGCAGCCGGACAGGGGTCGCTGAAGCTTTCTTT. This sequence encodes CASSRTGVAEAFF.

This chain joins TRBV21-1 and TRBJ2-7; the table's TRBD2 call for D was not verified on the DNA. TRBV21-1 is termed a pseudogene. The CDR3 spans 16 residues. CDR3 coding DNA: TGTGCCAGCAGCAAATGTCGCTCTGCGAATTCCTACGAGCAGTACTTC. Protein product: CASSKCRSANSYEQYF.

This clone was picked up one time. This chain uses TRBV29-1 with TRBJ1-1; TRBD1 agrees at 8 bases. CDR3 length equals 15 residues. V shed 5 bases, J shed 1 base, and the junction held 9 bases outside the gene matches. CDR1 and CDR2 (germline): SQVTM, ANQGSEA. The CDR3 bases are TGCAGCGTTCAGGGGCAGGGGGCCCGGAACACTGAAGCTTTCTTT. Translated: CSVQGQGARNTEAFF.

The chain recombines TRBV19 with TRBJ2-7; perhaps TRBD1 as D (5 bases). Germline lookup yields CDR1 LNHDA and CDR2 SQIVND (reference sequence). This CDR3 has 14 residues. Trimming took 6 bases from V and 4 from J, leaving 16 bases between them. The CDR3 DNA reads TGTGCCAGTAGCCCAGTTGGGGCTTTATACGAGCAGTACTTC. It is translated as CASSPVGALYEQYF.

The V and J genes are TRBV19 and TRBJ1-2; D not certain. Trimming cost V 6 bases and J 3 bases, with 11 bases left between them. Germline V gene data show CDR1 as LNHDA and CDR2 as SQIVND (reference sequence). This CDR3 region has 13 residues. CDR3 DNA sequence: TGTGCCAGTAGCCCCGTGACTGACTATGGCTACACCTTC. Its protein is CASSPVTDYGYTF.

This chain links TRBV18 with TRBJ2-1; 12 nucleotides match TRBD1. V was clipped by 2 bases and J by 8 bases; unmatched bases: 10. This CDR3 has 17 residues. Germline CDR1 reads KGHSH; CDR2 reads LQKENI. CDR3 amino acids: CASSPNRDRGRRDEQFF. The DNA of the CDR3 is TGTGCCAGCTCACCAAACCGGGACAGGGGGCGCCGGGATGAGCAGTTCTTC.

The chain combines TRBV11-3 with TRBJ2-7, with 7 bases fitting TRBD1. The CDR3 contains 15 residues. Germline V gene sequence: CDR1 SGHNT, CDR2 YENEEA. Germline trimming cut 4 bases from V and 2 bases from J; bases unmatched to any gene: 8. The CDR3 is CASSWYGTATYEQYF. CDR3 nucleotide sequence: TGTGCCAGCAGCTGGTATGGGACAGCCACCTACGAGCAGTACTTC. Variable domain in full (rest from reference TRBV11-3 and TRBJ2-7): EAGVVQSPRYKIIEKKQPVAFWCNPISGHNTLYWYLQNLGQGPELLIRYENEEAVDDSQLPKDRFSAERLKGVDSTLKIQPAELGDSAVYLCASSWYGTATYEQYFGPGTRLTVT.

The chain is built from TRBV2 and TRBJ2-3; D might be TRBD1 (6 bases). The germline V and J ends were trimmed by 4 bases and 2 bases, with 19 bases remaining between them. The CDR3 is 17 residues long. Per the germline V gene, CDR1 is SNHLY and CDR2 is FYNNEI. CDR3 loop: CASSAAQGNFYTDTQYF. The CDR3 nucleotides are TGTGCCAGCAGTGCGGCACAGGGCAATTTCTACACAGATACGCAGTATTTT.

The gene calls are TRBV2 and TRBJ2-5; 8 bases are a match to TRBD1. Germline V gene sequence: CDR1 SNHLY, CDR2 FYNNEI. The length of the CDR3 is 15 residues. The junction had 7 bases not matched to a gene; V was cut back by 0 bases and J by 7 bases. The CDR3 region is CASSEAGKQGGTQYF. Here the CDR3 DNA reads TGTGCCAGCAGTGAAGCTGGGAAACAGGGGGGGACCCAGTACTTC.

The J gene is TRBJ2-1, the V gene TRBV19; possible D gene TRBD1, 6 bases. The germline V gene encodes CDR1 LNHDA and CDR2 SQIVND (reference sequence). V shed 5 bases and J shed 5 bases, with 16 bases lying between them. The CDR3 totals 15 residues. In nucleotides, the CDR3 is TGTGCCAGTAGTTCCGATACCCCAGGGGACAATGAGCAGTTCTTC. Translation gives CASSSDTPGDNEQFF.

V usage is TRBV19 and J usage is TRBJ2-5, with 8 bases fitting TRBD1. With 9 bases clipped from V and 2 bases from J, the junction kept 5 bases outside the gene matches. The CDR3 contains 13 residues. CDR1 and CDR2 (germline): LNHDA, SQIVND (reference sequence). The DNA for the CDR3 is TGTGCCAGCGGCCGGGACAGGCAAGAGACCCAGTACTTC. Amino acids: CASGRDRQETQYF.

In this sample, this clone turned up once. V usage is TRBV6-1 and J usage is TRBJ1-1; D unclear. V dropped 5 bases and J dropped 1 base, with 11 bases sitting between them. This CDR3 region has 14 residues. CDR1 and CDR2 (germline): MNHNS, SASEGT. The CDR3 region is CASSLFAANTEAFF. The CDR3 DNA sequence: TGTGCCAGCAGTCTTTTCGCGGCGAACACTGAAGCTTTCTTT.

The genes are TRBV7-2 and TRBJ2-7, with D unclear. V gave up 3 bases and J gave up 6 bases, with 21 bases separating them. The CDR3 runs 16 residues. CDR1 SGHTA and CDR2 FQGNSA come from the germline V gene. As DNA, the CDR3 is TGTGCCAGCAGCTTTTCTTTAAGCTCTGGGCTCGCCGAGCAGTACTTC. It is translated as CASSFSLSSGLAEQYF. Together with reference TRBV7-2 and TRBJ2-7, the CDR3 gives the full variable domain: GAGVSQSPSNKVTEKGKDVELRCDPISGHTALYWYRQSLGQGLEFLIYFQGNSAPDKSGLPSDRFSAERTGGSVSTLTIQRTQQEDSAVYLCASSFSLSSGLAEQYFGPGTRLTVT.

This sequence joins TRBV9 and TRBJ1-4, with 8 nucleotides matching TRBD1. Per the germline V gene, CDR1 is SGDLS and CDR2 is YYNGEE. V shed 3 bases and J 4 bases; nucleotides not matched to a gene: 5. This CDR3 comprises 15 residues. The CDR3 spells CASSAIQGVNEKLFF. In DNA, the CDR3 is TGTGCCAGCAGCGCAATACAGGGGGTTAATGAAAAACTGTTTTTT.

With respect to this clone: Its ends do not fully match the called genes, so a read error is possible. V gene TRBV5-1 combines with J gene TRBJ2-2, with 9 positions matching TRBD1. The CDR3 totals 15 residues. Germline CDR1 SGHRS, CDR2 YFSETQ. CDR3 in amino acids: CASSRQGDGTGGLFF. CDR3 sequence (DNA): TGCGCCAGCAGCAGACAGGGGGATGGCACCGGGGGGCTGTTTTTT.

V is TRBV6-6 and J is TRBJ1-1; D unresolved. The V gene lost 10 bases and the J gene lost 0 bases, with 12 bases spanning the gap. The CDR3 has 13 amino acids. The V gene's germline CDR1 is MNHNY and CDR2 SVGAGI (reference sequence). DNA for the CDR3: TGTGCCACAAGCCCCACCTTGAACACTGAAGCTTTCTTT. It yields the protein CATSPTLNTEAFF.

The CDR3 region has the DNA TGTGCCAGCAGTGAAGGGGGGCAGCCAAATCAGCCCCAGCATTTT. It translates to CASSEGGQPNQPQHF. The V gene is TRBV2, the J gene TRBJ1-5; D is possibly TRBD1 (6 bases). The CDR3 covers 15 residues. Per the germline V gene, CDR1 is SNHLY and CDR2 is FYNNEI. V gave up 1 base and J gave up 4 bases, with 11 bases separating them.

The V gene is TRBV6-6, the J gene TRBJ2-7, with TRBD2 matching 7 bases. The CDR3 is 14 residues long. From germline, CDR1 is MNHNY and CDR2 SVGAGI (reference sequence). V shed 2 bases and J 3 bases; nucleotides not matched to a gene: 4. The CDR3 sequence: CASSYGRGVYEQYF. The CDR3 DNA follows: TGTGCCAGCAGTTACGGACGGGGGGTCTACGAGCAGTACTTC.

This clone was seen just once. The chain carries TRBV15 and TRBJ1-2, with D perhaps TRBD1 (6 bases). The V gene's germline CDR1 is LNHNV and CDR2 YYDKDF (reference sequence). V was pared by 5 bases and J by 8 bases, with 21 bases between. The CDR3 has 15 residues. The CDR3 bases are TGTGCCACCAGCTCACTCACACAGGGTCGGGAAGGCTACACCTTC. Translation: CATSSLTQGREGYTF.

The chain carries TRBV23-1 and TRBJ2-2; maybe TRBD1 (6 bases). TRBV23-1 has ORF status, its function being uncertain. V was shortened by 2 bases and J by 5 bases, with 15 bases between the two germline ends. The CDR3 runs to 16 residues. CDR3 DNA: TGCGCCAGCAGTCAAACAGGGATTCAAAGGACCGGGGAGCTGTTTTTT. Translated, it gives CASSQTGIQRTGELFF.

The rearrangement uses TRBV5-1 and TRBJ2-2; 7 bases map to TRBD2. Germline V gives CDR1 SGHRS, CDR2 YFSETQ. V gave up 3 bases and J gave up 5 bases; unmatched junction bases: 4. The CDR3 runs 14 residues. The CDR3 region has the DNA TGCGCCAGCAGCTCGAGCGGGGCTACCGGGGAGCTGTTTTTT. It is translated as CASSSSGATGELFF.